A single sample is the source of the 4 T cell receptor beta chains below, sequenced in a study. TCRdb ran MiXCR on the RT-PCR reads and lists one entry per CDR3 protein. The table records about 700,000 distinct CDR3 sequences, over 12% of them present only once. The sequenced sample was memory CD4+ T cells from blood. These TCRs come from a female donor in good health, serving as a healthy control.

The sample holds a few counts of this clonotype. The genes are TRBV20-1 and TRBJ2-5, with D unresolved. CDR3 length equals 13 residues. Germline V lookup: CDR1 DFQATT, CDR2 SNEGSKA (reference sequence). Trimming removed 1 base at V and 5 bases at J, with 11 bases between. The CDR3 is CSARAPGWETQYF. CDR3 DNA sequence: TGCAGTGCTAGAGCGCCGGGTTGGGAGACCCAGTACTTC.

This clonotype was detected a few times. Here the CDR3 reads CASSLDQAEAYNEQFF. In DNA, the CDR3 is TGCGCCAGCAGCTTGGATCAAGCGGAAGCCTACAATGAGCAGTTCTTC. This rearrangement joins TRBV5-1 to TRBJ2-1; D possibly corresponds to TRBD2 (5 bases). With 0 bases removed from V and 2 bases from J, the gap between germline ends came to 12 bases. Looked up from germline, CDR1 is SGHRS and CDR2 is YFSETQ. The CDR3 has 16 amino acids.

This clonotype was seen more than once but under ten times. This chain links TRBV9 with TRBJ2-5; D is perhaps TRBD1 or TRBD2 (5 bases each). Per germline, CDR1 SGDLS and CDR2 YYNGEE. The V gene lost 0 bases and the J gene lost 2 bases, with 14 bases spanning the gap. CDR3 size: 16 residues. Written as DNA, the CDR3 is TGTGCCAGCAGCGTAGTCGGGACGGTGGGACAAGAGACCCAGTACTTC. Its protein is CASSVVGTVGQETQYF.

The table lists this clonotype with a count of one. The chain recombines TRBV5-4 with TRBJ1-2, with D hard to call. CDR3 length: 13 amino acids. Trimming stripped 4 bases from V and 8 bases from J, with 15 bases between. Germline V lookup: CDR1 SGHNT, CDR2 YYREEE (reference sequence). The CDR3: CASSLGGAKGYTF. The CDR3 nucleotides are TGTGCCAGCAGCCTAGGAGGAGCGAAGGGCTACACCTTC. Full variable domain (rest looked up from reference TRBV5-4 and TRBJ1-2): ETGVTQSPTHLIKTRGQQVTLRCSSQSGHNTVSWYQQALGQGPQFIFQYYREEENGRGNFPPRFSGLQFPNYSSELNVNALELDDSALYLCASSLGGAKGYTFGSGTRLTVV.